Sequencing of this T cell receptor beta chain was carried out in a study of neurological immune-mediated disorders. TCRdb used MiXCR to reprocess the 5' RACE reads, holding one entry per CDR3 protein. Among 45,000 to 50,000 distinct CDR3 sequences, less than 5% were seen once, and the ten largest hold under 6.5%. The CDR3 is 13 residues long. The V end lost 0 bases, the J end lost 4 bases, and 7 bases lay between the germline ends. CDR1 is SGHRS and CDR2 is YFSETQ in the germline V gene. This clonotype has a count of ten or more. This TCR was sampled from a woman in her sixties with multiple sclerosis. The rearrangement uses TRBV5-1 and TRBJ1-2; D is ambiguous. Sequenced material: PBMCs. For the CDR3, the DNA is TGCGCCAGCAGCTTGGCCGGGTCCTATGGCTACACCTTC. This encodes CASSLAGSYGYTF.